The 20 T cell receptor beta chains presented below share a single source sample, sequenced in a study of T cells expressing NK-cell markers (dated by TCRdb to 2019 to 2021). Library preparation used 5' RACE. Sequencer: Illumina HiSeq 2000. Once TCRdb had reprocessed the reads, it stored one entry per CDR3 protein sequence and supplied no DNA. The table held for this sample gives about 380,000 distinct CDR3 sequences. Roughly 5.2% of the sample comes from the top ten. Sequenced: blood T cells: a sorted CD56 or NKG2C T cell subset, CD4+ or CD8+ T cells, or bulk PBMC T cells (not recorded which). All receptors derive from a man between 18 and 69 years old in good health.

The J gene is TRBJ1-1, the V gene TRBV2. Germline CDR1 is SNHLY and CDR2 is FYNNEI. The CDR3 sequence is 14 residues long. The CDR3 is CASRGSQVLTEAFF.

This rearrangement joins TRBV20-1 to TRBJ1-1. Germline CDR1 reads DFQATT; CDR2 reads SNEGSKA (reference sequence). The CDR3 contains 14 residues. CDR3 loop: CSASRATMNTEAFF.

The chain links TRBV6-1 to TRBJ2-3; without DNA, the TCRdb call of TRBD2 cannot be checked. Germline V gene sequence: CDR1 MNHNS, CDR2 SASEGT. The CDR3 contains 16 residues. The chain's CDR3 is CASSVRGGNLADTQYF.

This chain uses TRBV12-3 or TRBV12-4 with TRBJ2-5; the TCRdb D gene call, TRBD2, has no DNA to confirm it. This CDR3 spans 17 amino acids. This CDR3 reads CASSLRGTSGAQETQYF.

J is TRBJ2-2 and V is TRBV12-3 or TRBV12-4; the D call of TRBD2 rests on TCRdb alone, since no DNA is present to check it. The CDR3 length is 14 residues. The CDR3 loop is CAAGGPSNTGELFF.

V usage is TRBV5-5 and J usage is TRBJ1-5; the D call from TCRdb, TRBD1, cannot be confirmed without DNA. This CDR3 is built from 17 residues. CDR1 and CDR2 (germline): SGHKS, YYEKEE (reference sequence). Here the CDR3 reads CASSLGQGVNGNQPQHF.

The rearrangement joins TRBV6-1 to TRBJ2-7; TCRdb selects TRBD1, and the lack of DNA leaves this call unchecked. The CDR3 has 15 residues. Germline-derived CDR1 and CDR2 are MNHNS and SASEGT. CDR3 loop: CATGRGKIETYEQYF.

The gene calls are TRBV21-1 and TRBJ2-3; lacking DNA, the TRBD2 call made by TCRdb goes unchecked. TRBV21-1 counts as a pseudogene. The CDR3 loop spans 16 amino acids. The CDR3 loop reads CASSNRLAGGTDTQYF.

The J gene is TRBJ2-1, the V gene TRBV5-1; TCRdb lists TRBD2, though no DNA is available to test this call. Germline V lookup: CDR1 SGHRS, CDR2 YFSETQ. This CDR3 has 15 amino acids. CDR3 sequence: CASSPVPRERNEQFF. Combining the CDR3 with reference TRBV5-1 and TRBJ2-1 gives the whole variable domain KAGVTQTPRYLIKTRGQQVTLSCSPISGHRSVSWYQQTPGQGLQFLFEYFSETQRNKGNFPGRFSGRQFSNSRSEMNVSTLELGDSALYLCASSPVPRERNEQFFGPGTRLTVL.

V usage is TRBV6-2 or TRBV6-3 and J usage is TRBJ2-7; TCRdb indicates TRBD1, and absent DNA this call remains unverified. In germline, CDR1 is MNHEY, CDR2 SVGEGT. CDR3 length: 17 residues. CDR3 sequence: CASSTTGSGAYSYEQYF.

This rearrangement joins TRBV5-1 to TRBJ2-6; TCRdb picks TRBD1, but there is no DNA to check that call. In germline, CDR1 is SGHRS, CDR2 YFSETQ. This CDR3 is 18 amino acids long. CDR3 residues: CASSTLGAARSGANVLTF.

V is TRBV5-1 and J is TRBJ2-3; absent DNA, TCRdb's TRBD1 call cannot be checked. This CDR3 comprises 14 residues. The V gene's germline CDR1 is SGHRS and CDR2 YFSETQ. The CDR3 is CASSLGQSTDTQYF.

The chain is built from TRBV30 and TRBJ1-6; absent DNA, TCRdb's TRBD1 call cannot be checked. The germline CDR1 and CDR2 sequences are GTSNPN and SVGIG (reference sequence). The CDR3 spans 16 residues. This CDR3 is CAWTGDRASYNSPLHF.

The chain couples TRBV20-1 to TRBJ1-2; TCRdb lists TRBD1, though no DNA is available to test this call. CDR3 length: 13 residues. The germline V gene encodes CDR1 DFQATT and CDR2 SNEGSKA (reference sequence). The CDR3 sequence: CSAVVGHNYGYTF.

This sequence joins TRBV14 and TRBJ2-2; checking the TCRdb D call of TRBD2 is not possible without DNA. This CDR3 contains 15 residues. CDR1 and CDR2 from the germline V gene are SGHDN and FVKESK. The CDR3 spells CASSRTSLNTGELFF.

The rearrangement joins TRBV29-1 to TRBJ1-1; TCRdb reports TRBD1, a call that lacks DNA to check it against. Germline-derived CDR1 and CDR2 are SQVTM and ANQGSEA. This CDR3 has 14 amino acids. The CDR3 protein is CSVERQDMNTEAFF.

The chain combines TRBV5-4 with TRBJ2-1; TCRdb's D call, TRBD1, is unchecked because there is no DNA. This CDR3 spans 11 amino acids. Per germline, CDR1 SGHNT and CDR2 YYREEE (reference sequence). CDR3 protein: CASSFGAQQFF.

V and J are TRBV18 and TRBJ1-1; TCRdb selects TRBD1, and the lack of DNA leaves this call unchecked. This CDR3 spans 14 amino acids. The germline CDR1 and CDR2 sequences are KGHSH and LQKENI. CDR3 loop: CASSPSDRRREAFF.

The chain links TRBV12-3 or TRBV12-4 to TRBJ1-1; TCRdb names TRBD1, which stays unverified in the absence of DNA. This CDR3 has 18 residues. The CDR3 region is CARGGQGVFFSLNTEAFF.

The rearrangement uses TRBV12-3 or TRBV12-4 and TRBJ1-6. The CDR3 has 12 residues. The CDR3 sequence: CASNDYPGSLHF.